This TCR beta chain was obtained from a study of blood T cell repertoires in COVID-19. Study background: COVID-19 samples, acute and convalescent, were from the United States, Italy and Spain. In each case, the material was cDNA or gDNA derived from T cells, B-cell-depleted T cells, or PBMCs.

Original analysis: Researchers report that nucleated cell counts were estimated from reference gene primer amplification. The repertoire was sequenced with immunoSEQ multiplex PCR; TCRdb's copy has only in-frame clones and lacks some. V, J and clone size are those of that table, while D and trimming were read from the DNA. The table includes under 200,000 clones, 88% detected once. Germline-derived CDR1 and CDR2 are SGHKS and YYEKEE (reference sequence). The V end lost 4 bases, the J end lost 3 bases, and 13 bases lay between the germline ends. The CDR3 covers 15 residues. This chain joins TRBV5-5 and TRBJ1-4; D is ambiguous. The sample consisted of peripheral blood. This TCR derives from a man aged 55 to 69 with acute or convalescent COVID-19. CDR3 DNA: TGTGCCAGCAGCGCTGAACGTGCAGCTAATGAAAAACTGTTTTTT. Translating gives CASSAERAANEKLFF.